This T cell receptor (beta chain) was sequenced in a study of identical twins. Study-level points and caveats: Part of the zero-insertion signal could reflect confounding by invariant MAIT and iNKT cells.

This clonotype has only a few counts. Its antigen remains unidentified. The CDR3 has 16 residues. V dropped 1 base and J dropped 3 bases, with 13 bases sitting between them. From germline, CDR1 is LGHDT and CDR2 YNNKEL (reference sequence). Using its own MiXCR run on the 5' RACE reads, TCRdb lists one record per CDR3 protein. This sample carries approximately 210,000 distinct CDR3 sequences, about 16% of them seen once, and the ten largest clones take 40%. These data were also reused for a study on T cells expressing NK-cell markers. That publication notes: T cells sorted in several experiments were restricted to alpha-beta TCR T cells by an anti-gamma-delta TCR antibody. The CD3+CD56-NKG2C+ fraction of a few donors was likewise dominated by these clonotypes.

V gene TRBV3-1 combines with J gene TRBJ2-1; possible D gene TRBD2, 6 bases. The origin of this receptor is a woman aged 18-29 years in good health. The specimen sequenced was CD8+ T cells sorted from blood. The CDR3 region is CASSQGTGTFYNEQFF. The CDR3 coding sequence is TGTGCCAGCAGCCAAGGGACCGGGACTTTCTACAATGAGCAGTTCTTC.